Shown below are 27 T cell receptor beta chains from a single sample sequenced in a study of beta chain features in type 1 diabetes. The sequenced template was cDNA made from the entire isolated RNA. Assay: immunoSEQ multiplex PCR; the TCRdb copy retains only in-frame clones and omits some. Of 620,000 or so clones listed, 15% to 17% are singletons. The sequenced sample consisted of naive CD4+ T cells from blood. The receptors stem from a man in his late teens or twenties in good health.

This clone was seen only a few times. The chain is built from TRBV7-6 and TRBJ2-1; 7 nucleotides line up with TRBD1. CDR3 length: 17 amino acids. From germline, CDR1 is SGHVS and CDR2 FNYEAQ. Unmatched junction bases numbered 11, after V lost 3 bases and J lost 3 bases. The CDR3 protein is CASSLGWKGANYNEQFF. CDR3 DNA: TGTGCCAGCAGCTTGGGCTGGAAGGGGGCGAACTACAATGAGCAGTTCTTC.

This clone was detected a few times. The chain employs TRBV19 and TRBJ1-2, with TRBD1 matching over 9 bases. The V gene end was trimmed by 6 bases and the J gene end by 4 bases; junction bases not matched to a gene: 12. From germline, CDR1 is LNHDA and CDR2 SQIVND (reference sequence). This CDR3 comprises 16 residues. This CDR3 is CASSPLGTGRFYGYTF. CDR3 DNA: TGTGCCAGTAGCCCCCTGGGGACAGGGAGATTCTATGGCTACACCTTC. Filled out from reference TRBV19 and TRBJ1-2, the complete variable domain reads DGGITQSPKYLFRKEGQNVTLSCEQNLNHDAMYWYRQDPGQGLRLIYYSQIVNDFQKGDIAEGYSVSREKKESFPLTVTSAQKNPTAFYLCASSPLGTGRFYGYTFGSGTRLTVV.

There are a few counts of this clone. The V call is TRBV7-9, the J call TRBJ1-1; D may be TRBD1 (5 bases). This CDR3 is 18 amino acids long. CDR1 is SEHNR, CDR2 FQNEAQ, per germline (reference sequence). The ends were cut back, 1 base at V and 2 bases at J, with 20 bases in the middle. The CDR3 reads CASSLVGRPQGENTEAFF. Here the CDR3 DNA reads TGTGCCAGCAGCTTAGTAGGTCGGCCGCAGGGTGAAAACACTGAAGCTTTCTTT.

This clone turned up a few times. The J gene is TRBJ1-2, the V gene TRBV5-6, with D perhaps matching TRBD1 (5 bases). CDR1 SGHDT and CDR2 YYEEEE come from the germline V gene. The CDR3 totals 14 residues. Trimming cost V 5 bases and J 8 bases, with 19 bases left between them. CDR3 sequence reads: CASRVRDLSSGYTF. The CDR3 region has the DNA TGTGCCAGCAGAGTCAGGGACTTATCCTCCGGCTACACCTTC.

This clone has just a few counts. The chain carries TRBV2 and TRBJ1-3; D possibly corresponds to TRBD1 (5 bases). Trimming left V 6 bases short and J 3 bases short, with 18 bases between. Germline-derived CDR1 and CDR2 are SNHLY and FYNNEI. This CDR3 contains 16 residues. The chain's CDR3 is CASSYGALGRGNTIYF. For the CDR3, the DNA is TGTGCCAGCAGCTACGGGGCCCTGGGGCGTGGAAACACCATATATTTT.

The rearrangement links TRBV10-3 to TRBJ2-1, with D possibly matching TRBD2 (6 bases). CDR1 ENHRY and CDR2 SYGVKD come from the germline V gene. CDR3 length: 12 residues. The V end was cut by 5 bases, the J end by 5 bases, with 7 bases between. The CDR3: CAISRLDNEQFF. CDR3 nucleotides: TGTGCCATCAGTCGACTAGACAATGAGCAGTTCTTC.

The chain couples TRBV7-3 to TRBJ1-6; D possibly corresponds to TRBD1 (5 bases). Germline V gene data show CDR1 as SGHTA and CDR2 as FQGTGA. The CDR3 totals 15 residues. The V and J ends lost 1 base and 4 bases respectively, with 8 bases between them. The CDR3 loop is CASSLNQGYNSPLHF. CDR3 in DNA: TGTGCCAGCAGCTTAAATCAGGGTTATAATTCACCCCTCCACTTT.

CDR3 loop: CASSLEDRMNTEAFF. CDR3 sequence (DNA): TGTGCCAGCAGCTTAGAAGACAGGATGAACACTGAAGCTTTCTTT. The chain employs TRBV7-2 and TRBJ1-1; D might be TRBD1 (6 bases). The length of the CDR3 is 15 residues. V lost 1 base, J lost 0 bases, and 9 bases lay in between. Looked up from germline, CDR1 is SGHTA and CDR2 is FQGNSA. The full variable domain, completed using reference TRBV7-2 and TRBJ1-1, is GAGVSQSPSNKVTEKGKDVELRCDPISGHTALYWYRQSLGQGLEFLIYFQGNSAPDKSGLPSDRFSAERTGGSVSTLTIQRTQQEDSAVYLCASSLEDRMNTEAFFGQGTRLTVV.

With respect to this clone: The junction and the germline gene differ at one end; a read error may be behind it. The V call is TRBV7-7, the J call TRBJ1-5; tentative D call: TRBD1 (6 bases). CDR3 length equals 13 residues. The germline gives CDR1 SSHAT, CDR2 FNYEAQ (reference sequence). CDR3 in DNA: TGTGCTAGCAGCAGGGGTTTGAATCAGCCCCAGCATTTT. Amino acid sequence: CASSRGLNQPQHF.

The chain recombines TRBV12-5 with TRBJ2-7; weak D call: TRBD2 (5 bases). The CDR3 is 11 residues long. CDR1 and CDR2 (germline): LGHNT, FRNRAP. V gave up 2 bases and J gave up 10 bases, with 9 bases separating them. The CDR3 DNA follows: TGTGCTAGTGGTTTGTTCGGAGGACAGTACTTC. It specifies CASGLFGGQYF.

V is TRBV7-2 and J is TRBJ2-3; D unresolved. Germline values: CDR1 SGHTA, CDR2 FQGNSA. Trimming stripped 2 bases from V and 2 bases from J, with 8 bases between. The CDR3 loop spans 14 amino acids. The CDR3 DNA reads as TGTGCCAGCAGCTTAAACTGGGACACAGATACGCAGTATTTT. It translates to CASSLNWDTDTQYF.

CDR3 loop: CASSFSYGTYEKLFF. CDR3 DNA sequence: TGTGCCAGCAGCTTTAGTTATGGGACGTATGAAAAACTGTTTTTT. The chain is built from TRBV7-9 and TRBJ1-4, with a weak D call TRBD1 (5 bases). The CDR3 sequence is 15 residues long. Germline CDR1 and CDR2: SEHNR and FQNEAQ (reference sequence). The V gene lost 3 bases and the J gene lost 6 bases, with 14 bases spanning the gap.

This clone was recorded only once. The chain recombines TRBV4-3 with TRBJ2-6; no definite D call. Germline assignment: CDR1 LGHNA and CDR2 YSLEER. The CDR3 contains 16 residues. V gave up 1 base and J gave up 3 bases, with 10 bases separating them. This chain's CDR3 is CASSQGRARGANVLTF. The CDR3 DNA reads TGCGCCAGCAGCCAAGGTAGGGCCCGTGGGGCCAACGTCCTGACTTTC.

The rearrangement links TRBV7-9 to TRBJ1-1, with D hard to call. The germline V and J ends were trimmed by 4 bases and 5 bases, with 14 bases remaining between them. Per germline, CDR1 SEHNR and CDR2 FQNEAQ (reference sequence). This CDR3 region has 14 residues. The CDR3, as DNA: TGTGCCAGCAGCTGGCGCGAGGGTCTAACTGAAGCTTTCTTT. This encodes CASSWREGLTEAFF.

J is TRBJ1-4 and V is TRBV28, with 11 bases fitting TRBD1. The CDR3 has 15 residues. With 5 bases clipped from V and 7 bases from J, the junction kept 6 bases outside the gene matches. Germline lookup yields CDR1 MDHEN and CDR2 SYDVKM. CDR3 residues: CASSQRTGGVEKLFF. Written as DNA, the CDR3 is TGTGCCAGCAGTCAACGGACAGGGGGCGTTGAAAAACTGTTTTTT.

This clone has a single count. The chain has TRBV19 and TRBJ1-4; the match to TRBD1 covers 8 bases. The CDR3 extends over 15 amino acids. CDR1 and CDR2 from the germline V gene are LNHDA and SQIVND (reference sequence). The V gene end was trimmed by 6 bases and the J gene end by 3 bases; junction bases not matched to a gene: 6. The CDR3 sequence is CASRPDRASNEKLFF. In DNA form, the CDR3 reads TGTGCCAGTAGACCGGACAGGGCGTCTAATGAAAAACTGTTTTTT.

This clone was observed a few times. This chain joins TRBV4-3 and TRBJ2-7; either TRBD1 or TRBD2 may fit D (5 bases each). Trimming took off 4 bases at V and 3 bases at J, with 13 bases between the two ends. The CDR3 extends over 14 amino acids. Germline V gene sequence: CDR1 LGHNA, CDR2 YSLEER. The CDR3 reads CASSPTGRNYEQYF. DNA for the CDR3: TGCGCCAGCAGCCCTACGGGACGGAACTACGAGCAGTACTTC.

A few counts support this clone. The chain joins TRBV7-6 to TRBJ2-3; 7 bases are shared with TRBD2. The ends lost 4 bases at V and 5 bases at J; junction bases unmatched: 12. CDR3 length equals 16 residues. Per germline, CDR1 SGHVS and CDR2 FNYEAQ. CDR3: CASSSPSAGVRDTQYF. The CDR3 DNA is TGTGCCAGCAGCTCCCCTTCGGCGGGAGTAAGAGATACGCAGTATTTT.

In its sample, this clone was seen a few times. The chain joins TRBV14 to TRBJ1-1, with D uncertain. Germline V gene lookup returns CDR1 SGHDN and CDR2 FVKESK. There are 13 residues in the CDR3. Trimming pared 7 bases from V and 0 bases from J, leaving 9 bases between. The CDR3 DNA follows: TGTGCCAGCACATCCAGCATGAACACTGAAGCTTTCTTT. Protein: CASTSSMNTEAFF.

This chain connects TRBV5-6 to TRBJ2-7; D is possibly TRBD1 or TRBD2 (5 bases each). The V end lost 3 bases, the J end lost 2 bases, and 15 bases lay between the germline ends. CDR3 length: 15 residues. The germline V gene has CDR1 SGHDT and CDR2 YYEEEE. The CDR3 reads CASSWRRQTTYEQYF. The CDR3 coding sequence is TGTGCCAGCAGCTGGAGGCGACAGACTACCTACGAGCAGTACTTC.

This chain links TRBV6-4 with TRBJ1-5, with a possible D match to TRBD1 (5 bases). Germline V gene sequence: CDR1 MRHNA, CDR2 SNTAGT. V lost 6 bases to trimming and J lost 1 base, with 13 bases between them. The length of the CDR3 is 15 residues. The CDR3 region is CASRGDPSSNQPQHF. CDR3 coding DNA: TGTGCCAGCAGAGGGGACCCGAGCAGCAATCAGCCCCAGCATTTT.

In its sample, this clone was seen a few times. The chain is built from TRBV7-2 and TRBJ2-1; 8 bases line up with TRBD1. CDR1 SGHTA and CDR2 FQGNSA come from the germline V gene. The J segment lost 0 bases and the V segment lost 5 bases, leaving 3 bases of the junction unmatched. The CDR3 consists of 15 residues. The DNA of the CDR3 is TGTGCCAGCAGCAGGGGACAGGTCTCCTACAATGAGCAGTTCTTC. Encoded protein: CASSRGQVSYNEQFF.

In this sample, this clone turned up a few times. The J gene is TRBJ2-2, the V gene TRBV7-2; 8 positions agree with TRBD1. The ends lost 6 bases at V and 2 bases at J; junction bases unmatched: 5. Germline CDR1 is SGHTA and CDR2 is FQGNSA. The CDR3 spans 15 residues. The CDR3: CASRLDRVNTGELFF. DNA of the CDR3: TGTGCCAGCAGACTGGACAGGGTTAACACCGGGGAGCTGTTTTTT.

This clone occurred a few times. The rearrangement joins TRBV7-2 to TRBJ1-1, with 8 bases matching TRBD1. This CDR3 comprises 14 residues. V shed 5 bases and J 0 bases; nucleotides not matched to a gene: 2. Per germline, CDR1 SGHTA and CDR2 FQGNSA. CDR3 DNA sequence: TGTGCCAGCAGCCAACAGGGGGTGAACACTGAAGCTTTCTTT. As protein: CASSQQGVNTEAFF.

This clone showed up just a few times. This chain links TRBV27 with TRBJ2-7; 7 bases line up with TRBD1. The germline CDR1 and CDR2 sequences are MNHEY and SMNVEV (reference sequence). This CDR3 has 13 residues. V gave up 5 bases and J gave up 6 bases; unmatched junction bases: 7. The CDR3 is CASSRQGTGEQYF. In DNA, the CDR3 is TGTGCCAGCAGTCGACAGGGTACGGGCGAGCAGTACTTC.

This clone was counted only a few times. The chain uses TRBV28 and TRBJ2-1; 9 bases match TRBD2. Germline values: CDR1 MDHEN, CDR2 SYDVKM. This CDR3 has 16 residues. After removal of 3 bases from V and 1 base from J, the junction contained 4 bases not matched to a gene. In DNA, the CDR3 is TGTGCCAGCAGTTTGGGGCTAGCGGGGTCCTACAATGAGCAGTTCTTC. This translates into CASSLGLAGSYNEQFF.

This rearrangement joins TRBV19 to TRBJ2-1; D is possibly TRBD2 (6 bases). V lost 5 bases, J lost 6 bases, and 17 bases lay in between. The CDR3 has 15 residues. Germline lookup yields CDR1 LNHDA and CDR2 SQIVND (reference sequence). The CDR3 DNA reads TGTGCCAGTAGTCCACCACCGTACGGGAGCAATGAGCAGTTCTTC. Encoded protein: CASSPPPYGSNEQFF.